These 29 T cell receptor beta chains were sequenced from one sample in a study of OX40 agonist ivuxolimab in advanced cancers. Produced via immunoSEQ multiplex PCR; TCRdb's table is partial and in-frame only. The table includes around 20,000 clones, about 70% detected once. The sequencing here drew on CD4+ or CD8+ T cells sorted from blood, taken in a trial of the OX40 agonist ivuxolimab. All receptors come from an adult with an advanced solid tumor such as melanoma, head and neck, liver or kidney cancer.

This sequence joins TRBV30 and TRBJ2-1, with D perhaps matching TRBD2 (6 bases). The germline CDR1 and CDR2 sequences are GTSNPN and SVGIG (reference sequence). V lost 1 base and J 12 bases, leaving 13 bases between the germline ends. The CDR3 length is 12 residues. CDR3 bases: TGTGCCTGGAGTGGGGAGACTAGTGGGCAGTTCTTC. Its protein is CAWSGETSGQFF.

This clone was found a few times. In the same sample, other DNA sequences code for this CDR3. This chain uses TRBV5-5 with TRBJ1-5; TRBD1 aligns across 10 bases. The CDR3 contains 15 residues. In germline, CDR1 is SGHKS, CDR2 YYEKEE (reference sequence). The V segment lost 3 bases and the J segment 7 bases; nucleotides outside the gene matches: 7. As DNA, the CDR3 is TGTGCCAGCAGCTCCCCCGGGACAGGGGAACAGCCCCAGCATTTT. It translates to CASSSPGTGEQPQHF.

The chain links TRBV4-3 to TRBJ2-1; the D is unclear. Trimming removed 0 bases from V and 4 bases from J, with 4 bases in between. The CDR3 has 13 amino acids. CDR1 is LGHNA and CDR2 is YSLEER in the germline V gene. CDR3 amino acids: CASSQESYNEQFF. The CDR3 bases are TGCGCCAGCAGCCAAGAGTCTTACAATGAGCAGTTCTTC.

The chain has TRBV19 and TRBJ2-7, with 14 positions matching TRBD2. The V and J ends lost 9 bases and 3 bases, in that order; junction bases with no gene match: 1. This CDR3 is built from 13 residues. Per the germline V gene, CDR1 is LNHDA and CDR2 is SQIVND (reference sequence). The CDR3 nucleotides read TGTGCCAGCGGGACTAGCGGGAGCTACGAGCAGTACTTC. It translates to CASGTSGSYEQYF.

The chain carries TRBV27 and TRBJ2-1, with 10 nucleotides matching TRBD2. The CDR3 covers 13 residues. The V gene's germline CDR1 is MNHEY and CDR2 SMNVEV (reference sequence). V gave up 5 bases and J gave up 8 bases; unmatched junction bases: 3. CDR3 loop: CASSLAGAHEQFF. DNA for the CDR3: TGTGCCAGCAGTCTAGCGGGAGCCCATGAGCAGTTCTTC.

The chain recombines TRBV7-9 with TRBJ2-3, with TRBD2 identical over 8 bases. J gave up 6 bases and V 6 bases, and 11 bases lay outside the gene matches. The CDR3 is made up of 15 amino acids. Per germline, CDR1 SEHNR and CDR2 FQNEAQ (reference sequence). The CDR3 reads CASSSLAGIGDTQYF. Here the CDR3 DNA reads TGTGCCAGCAGTTCTCTAGCGGGTATCGGGGATACGCAGTATTTT.

This sequence joins TRBV21-1 and TRBJ2-3; TRBD2 is the table's D call, not checked against the DNA. TRBV21-1 is a pseudogene. The CDR3 is 19 amino acids. As DNA, the CDR3 is TGTGCCAGCAGCAATAACGGACTAGCGGCCGCCTTGTGCACAGATACGCAGTATTTT. It codes for CASSNNGLAAALCTDTQYF.

This clone was found a few times. The genes are TRBV6-5 and TRBJ2-7; the D gene could be TRBD1 or TRBD2 (5 bases each). This CDR3 region has 14 residues. Germline CDR1 reads MNHEY; CDR2 reads SVGAGI. Trimming took off 0 bases at V and 3 bases at J, with 9 bases between the two ends. This chain's CDR3 is CASSYSGDHYEQYF. CDR3 DNA: TGTGCCAGCAGTTACTCAGGGGACCACTACGAGCAGTACTTC.

The chain recombines TRBV5-1 with TRBJ1-3, with TRBD1 matching 8 bases. The CDR3 length is 17 residues. Germline V gene data show CDR1 as SGHRS and CDR2 as YFSETQ. Germline trimming cut 0 bases from V and 2 bases from J; bases unmatched to any gene: 7. The CDR3 spells CASSLDGRGRTGNTIYF. CDR3 sequence (DNA): TGCGCCAGCAGCTTGGATGGCAGGGGGCGAACTGGAAACACCATATATTTT.

The chain uses TRBV7-2 and TRBJ1-3; D not certain. V was cut by 1 base and J by 8 bases, with 9 bases left in between. This CDR3 is built from 13 residues. Germline V gene sequence: CDR1 SGHTA, CDR2 FQGNSA. CDR3 sequence reads: CASSLGRGDTIYF. CDR3 sequence (DNA): TGTGCCAGCAGCTTAGGTCGGGGTGACACCATATATTTT. Looking up the rest from reference TRBV7-2 and TRBJ1-3 gives the full variable domain: GAGVSQSPSNKVTEKGKDVELRCDPISGHTALYWYRQSLGQGLEFLIYFQGNSAPDKSGLPSDRFSAERTGGSVSTLTIQRTQQEDSAVYLCASSLGRGDTIYFGEGSWLTVV.

V is TRBV5-1 and J is TRBJ2-1, with 7 bases aligning to TRBD2. Looked up from germline, CDR1 is SGHRS and CDR2 is YFSETQ. Losses at the gene ends were 4 bases for V and 0 bases for J; bases not matched to a gene: 7. The CDR3 has 16 residues. Here the CDR3 reads CASSGPGGSSYNEQFF. The CDR3 nucleotides read TGCGCCAGCAGCGGACCAGGCGGGAGCTCCTACAATGAGCAGTTCTTC.

The chain uses TRBV18 and TRBJ2-5; the D gene is possibly TRBD1 (6 bases). This CDR3 spans 14 amino acids. CDR1 and CDR2 (germline): KGHSH, LQKENI. Trimming stripped 3 bases from V and 4 bases from J, with 12 bases between. CDR3 amino acids: CASSPGAAPETQYF. The DNA for the CDR3 is TGTGCCAGCTCACCGGGGGCCGCCCCAGAGACCCAGTACTTC.

The count of this clone is one. This chain joins TRBV11-2 and TRBJ2-4; 8 bases match TRBD2. This CDR3 is built from 14 residues. Trimming took 5 bases from V and 8 from J; bases not matched to a gene: 8. CDR1 SGHAT and CDR2 FQNNGV come from the germline V gene. The CDR3 coding sequence is TGTGCCAGCAGCCCGACGGGGGGGGCTGACATTCAGTACTTC. It is translated as CASSPTGGADIQYF.

CDR3 amino acids: CASSLEEHLNTEAFF. As DNA, the CDR3 is TGTGCCAGCAGCTTAGAGGAACACTTGAACACTGAAGCTTTCTTT. The chain employs TRBV7-2 and TRBJ1-1, with unresolved D. In germline, CDR1 is SGHTA, CDR2 FQGNSA. V was trimmed by 1 base and J by 0 bases, leaving 9 bases between them. The CDR3 length is 15 residues.

This clone counts as medium-sized. This rearrangement joins TRBV27 to TRBJ2-1; D possibly matches TRBD1 or TRBD2 (5 bases each). This CDR3 spans 16 amino acids. Looked up from germline, CDR1 is MNHEY and CDR2 is SMNVEV (reference sequence). Trimming removed 6 bases at V and 0 bases at J, with 15 bases between. The CDR3 region is CASSTGATSSYNEQFF. CDR3 nucleotides: TGTGCCAGCAGCACCGGGGCGACCAGCTCCTACAATGAGCAGTTCTTC.

The CDR3 DNA is TGTGCCAGCAGCTTAGGTCCGGGCACCCAAGAGACCCAGTACTTC. Translation gives CASSLGPGTQETQYF. This rearrangement joins TRBV7-6 to TRBJ2-5; no clear D gene. V lost 1 base, J lost 1 base, and 10 bases lay in between. CDR1 and CDR2 (germline): SGHVS, FNYEAQ. The CDR3 totals 15 residues.

This clone has just a few counts. The V and J genes are TRBV30 and TRBJ2-2, with TRBD2 matching over 9 bases. Trimming at V came to 3 bases and at J to 4 bases, leaving 30 bases not matched to a gene. The CDR3 has 23 residues. The germline V gene has CDR1 GTSNPN and CDR2 SVGIG (reference sequence). CDR3 coding DNA: TGTGCCTGGAGGGTTGGGACAGTAACCTGGACTTCGAGCGGGGGGACAGTCACCGGGGAGCTGTTTTTT. Amino acids: CAWRVGTVTWTSSGGTVTGELFF.

The chain employs TRBV19 and TRBJ2-3, with 8 bases fitting TRBD1. CDR1 and CDR2 (germline): LNHDA, SQIVND (reference sequence). V was pared by 3 bases and J by 5 bases, with 4 bases of the junction left unmatched. The CDR3 consists of 14 residues. The chain's CDR3 is CASSMDREIDTQYF. In nucleotides, the CDR3 is TGTGCCAGTAGTATGGACAGGGAAATAGATACGCAGTATTTT. The whole variable domain, remainder taken from reference TRBV19 and TRBJ2-3, is DGGITQSPKYLFRKEGQNVTLSCEQNLNHDAMYWYRQDPGQGLRLIYYSQIVNDFQKGDIAEGYSVSREKKESFPLTVTSAQKNPTAFYLCASSMDREIDTQYFGPGTRLTVL.

The CDR3 is CASSTLQGSHEAFF. The CDR3 region has the DNA TGTGCCAGCAGCACTTTACAGGGAAGCCACGAAGCTTTCTTT. This rearrangement joins TRBV16 to TRBJ1-1; D perhaps matches TRBD1 (6 bases). CDR1 is KGHSY and CDR2 is FQNENV in the germline V gene. V dropped 5 bases and J dropped 8 bases, with 18 bases sitting between them. This CDR3 is 14 amino acids long.

This clone was seen a handful of times. The chain combines TRBV9 with TRBJ2-7; TRBD1 matches at 10 bases. V dropped 0 bases and J dropped 4; count of bases not matched to a gene: 4. The CDR3 totals 15 residues. Germline V gives CDR1 SGDLS, CDR2 YYNGEE. The CDR3 coding sequence is TGTGCCAGCAGCGTAGGGGGGACAGGGGAATACGAGCAGTACTTC. Translation: CASSVGGTGEYEQYF.

The chain recombines TRBV6-5 with TRBJ1-3; the match to TRBD1 covers 7 bases. Germline V CDR1 and CDR2: MNHEY, SVGAGI. V was pared by 0 bases and J by 4 bases, with 3 bases of the junction left unmatched. The CDR3 spans 15 residues. The DNA for the CDR3 is TGTGCCAGCAGTTACTCGACACAGGGGGGAAACACCATATATTTT. As protein: CASSYSTQGGNTIYF.

This clone was seen more than once but under ten times. The chain links TRBV30 to TRBJ1-1, with TRBD1 identical over 9 bases. The CDR3 has 13 residues. CDR1 is GTSNPN, CDR2 SVGIG, per germline (reference sequence). J gave up 3 bases and V 2 bases, and 1 base lay outside the gene matches. CDR3 nucleotides: TGTGCCTGGAGTAGGACAGGGGACACTGAAGCTTTCTTT. This encodes CAWSRTGDTEAFF.

The J gene is TRBJ2-5, the V gene TRBV29-1; tentatively, D is TRBD1 (7 bases). The germline CDR1 and CDR2 sequences are SQVTM and ANQGSEA. The CDR3 loop spans 13 amino acids. Trimming stripped 7 bases from V and 4 bases from J, with 16 bases between. This chain's CDR3 is CSARFQGGETQYF. Here the CDR3 DNA reads TGCAGCGCCCGGTTCCAGGGGGGAGAGACCCAGTACTTC.

By its share, this clone is medium-sized. This sequence joins TRBV16 and TRBJ2-2; 7 bases fit TRBD2. The CDR3 loop spans 15 amino acids. Germline assignment: CDR1 KGHSY and CDR2 FQNENV. The ends lost 3 bases at V and 0 bases at J; junction bases unmatched: 1. CDR3 sequence reads: CASSQTSSNTGELFF. In nucleotides, the CDR3 is TGTGCCAGCAGCCAGACTAGCTCGAACACCGGGGAGCTGTTTTTT. Variable domain in full (rest from reference TRBV16 and TRBJ2-2): GEEVAQTPKHLVRGEGQKAKLYCAPIKGHSYVFWYQQVLKNEFKFLISFQNENVFDETGMPKERFSAKCLPNSPCSLEIQATKLEDSAVYFCASSQTSSNTGELFFGEGSRLTVL.

This clone occurred once. The CDR3 DNA reads TGTGCCAGTAGTATGACAGGCCGCACAGATACGCAGTATTTT. Residues: CASSMTGRTDTQYF. The gene calls are TRBV19 and TRBJ2-3, with D possibly being TRBD1 (6 bases). The CDR3 totals 14 residues. V lost 3 bases and J lost 1, with 8 bases in between. The germline V gene has CDR1 LNHDA and CDR2 SQIVND (reference sequence). Drawing the rest from reference TRBV19 and TRBJ2-3, the complete variable domain is DGGITQSPKYLFRKEGQNVTLSCEQNLNHDAMYWYRQDPGQGLRLIYYSQIVNDFQKGDIAEGYSVSREKKESFPLTVTSAQKNPTAFYLCASSMTGRTDTQYFGPGTRLTVL.

The genes are TRBV28 and TRBJ2-5; maybe TRBD1 (5 bases). CDR3 length: 16 residues. The germline V and J ends were trimmed by 6 bases and 0 bases, with 17 bases remaining between them. Germline CDR1 and CDR2: MDHEN and SYDVKM. The DNA of the CDR3 is TGTGCCAGCAGAGGTTCGACAGAACTTCACCAAGAGACCCAGTACTTC. It translates to CASRGSTELHQETQYF.

The V gene is TRBV4-1, the J gene TRBJ1-2, with D possibly being TRBD1 (5 bases). The CDR3 is 15 amino acids. The germline V gene has CDR1 MGHRA and CDR2 YSYEKL. Between the trimmed V and J ends, which lost 3 bases and 4 bases, there was a span of 15 bases. In nucleotides, the CDR3 is TGCGCCAGCAGCCAGGATGTACAGGCCCCCTATGGCTACACCTTC. This codes for CASSQDVQAPYGYTF.

In DNA form, the CDR3 reads TGCGCCAGCAGCTTGGCCGACAGTTACTACGAGCAGTACTTC. It yields the protein CASSLADSYYEQYF. The rearrangement uses TRBV5-1 and TRBJ2-7, with D perhaps matching TRBD1 (5 bases). The CDR3 contains 14 residues. With 0 bases removed from V and 3 bases from J, the gap between germline ends came to 10 bases. CDR1 is SGHRS, CDR2 YFSETQ, per germline.

CDR3 protein: CASSLNRVGETQYF. CDR3 DNA: TGTGCCAGCAGCTTAAACAGGGTGGGCGAGACCCAGTACTTC. The chain carries TRBV11-1 and TRBJ2-5; maybe TRBD1 (6 bases). Per the germline V gene, CDR1 is SGHAT and CDR2 is FQDESV (reference sequence). This CDR3 has 14 residues. V was clipped by 2 bases and J by 5 bases, with 12 bases between them.